A single sample is the source of the 24 T cell receptor beta chains below, sequenced in a study of T cells after yellow fever vaccination. From the 5' RACE reads, TCRdb called clonotypes with MiXCR, one entry per CDR3 protein. The profile shows 70,000 or so distinct CDR3 sequences, approximately 5.9% of them singletons. The sequences come from CD4+ T cells sorted from PBMCs, collected around 14 days after the first yellow fever vaccination. All receptors come from a man younger than 35 who received the YFV17D yellow fever vaccine.

There are many counts of this clonotype. V is TRBV7-2 and J is TRBJ1-5; 11 bases fit TRBD1. Germline trimming cut 5 bases from V and 1 base from J; bases unmatched to any gene: 4. In germline, CDR1 is SGHTA, CDR2 FQGNSA. CDR3 length equals 16 residues. CDR3 loop: CASSAGQGASNQPQHF. In DNA form, the CDR3 reads TGTGCCAGCAGCGCAGGACAGGGGGCGAGCAATCAGCCCCAGCATTTT.

In the case of this clonotype: A much more abundant neighbour one base away suggests this may be a read error. This CDR3 is CASSPCETQYF. CDR3 nucleotide sequence: TGTGCCAGCAGCCCTTGTGAGACCCAGTACTTC. This chain uses TRBV7-2 with TRBJ2-5; D gene unclear. Germline V gene lookup returns CDR1 SGHTA and CDR2 FQGNSA. This CDR3 comprises 11 residues. Deletions cut 5 bases from V and 5 bases from J, with 6 bases between.

In its sample, this clonotype was seen many times. In DNA form, the CDR3 reads TGTGCCAGCAGCCCAACAACCGGGAATCAGCCCCAGCATTTT. It specifies CASSPTTGNQPQHF. This chain joins TRBV12-3 or TRBV12-4 and TRBJ1-5; D gene uncertain. CDR3 length: 14 amino acids. V was cut by 6 bases and J by 4 bases, with 13 bases left in between.

This clonotype was seen at least ten times. The rearrangement links TRBV24-1 to TRBJ1-3; a weak D match, TRBD1 (5 bases). The CDR3 consists of 16 residues. Deletions cut 3 bases from V and 0 bases from J, with 11 bases between. Germline lookup yields CDR1 KGHDR and CDR2 SFDVKD. CDR3 region: CATSDPEGHSGNTIYF. As DNA, the CDR3 is TGTGCCACCAGTGATCCCGAGGGGCACTCTGGAAACACCATATATTTT.

This clonotype was observed at least ten times. This chain uses TRBV7-3 with TRBJ2-1, with 9 bases aligning to TRBD2. The CDR3 totals 16 residues. J gave up 7 bases and V 2 bases, and 9 bases lay outside the gene matches. Per germline, CDR1 SGHTA and CDR2 FQGTGA. This CDR3 reads CASSLSSGASMNEQFF. DNA for the CDR3: TGTGCCAGCAGCTTATCTAGCGGGGCGAGTATGAATGAGCAGTTCTTC.

This clonotype was seen repeatedly, ten times or more. The V and J genes are TRBV11-2 and TRBJ2-3; D is possibly TRBD2 (6 bases). Trimming removed 5 bases at V and 1 base at J, with 16 bases between. CDR1 is SGHAT and CDR2 is FQNNGV in the germline V gene. The CDR3 sequence is 16 residues long. The DNA for the CDR3 is TGTGCCAGCAGCCCCCGGGGGAACAGAGGCACAGATACGCAGTATTTT. It is translated as CASSPRGNRGTDTQYF.

This clonotype has at least ten counts. The chain uses TRBV28 and TRBJ1-1; the D is unclear. The CDR3 has 13 residues. The V end lost 2 bases, the J end lost 6 bases, and 10 bases lay between the germline ends. CDR1 MDHEN and CDR2 SYDVKM come from the germline V gene. CDR3 in amino acids: CASSLPVSSEAFF. The CDR3 coding sequence is TGTGCCAGCAGTTTACCGGTCTCTTCTGAAGCTTTCTTT.

This clonotype was seen repeatedly, ten times or more. This chain links TRBV6-2 or TRBV6-3 with TRBJ2-1; D might be TRBD2 (6 bases). This CDR3 contains 12 residues. Germline CDR1 and CDR2: MNHEY and SVGEGT. V was trimmed by 5 bases and J by 6 bases, leaving 8 bases between them. The CDR3 nucleotides read TGTGCCAGCAGTGAGCGGGCCAATGAGCAGTTCTTC. Its translation is CASSERANEQFF.

This clonotype was detected a few times. The chain combines TRBV15 with TRBJ2-3; 12 bases align to TRBD2. Looked up from germline, CDR1 is LNHNV and CDR2 is YYDKDF (reference sequence). There are 19 residues in the CDR3. The V segment lost 3 bases and the J segment 1 base; nucleotides outside the gene matches: 11. The CDR3, as DNA: TGTGCCACCAGCAGTAGGACTAGCGGGGTCAACCGGGGCACAGATACGCAGTATTTT. Translated: CATSSRTSGVNRGTDTQYF.

This clonotype was found many times. The V and J genes are TRBV20-1 and TRBJ1-4; 7 bases match TRBD1. The CDR3 runs 13 residues. V was clipped by 5 bases and J by 2 bases; unmatched bases: 2. From germline, CDR1 is DFQATT and CDR2 SNEGSKA (reference sequence). The CDR3, as DNA: TGCAGTGCTCGCAGGGGGACTAATGAAAAACTGTTTTTT. Translated, it gives CSARRGTNEKLFF.

The chain links TRBV18 to TRBJ2-7; 9 bases match TRBD1. Germline V CDR1 and CDR2: KGHSH, LQKENI. The V and J ends lost 4 bases and 4 bases, in that order; junction bases with no gene match: 5. The CDR3 has 14 residues. The CDR3 nucleotides read TGTGCCAGCTCACAGACAGGGGGGCAATACGAGCAGTACGTC. It encodes CASSQTGGQYEQYV.

This clonotype was counted many times. The chain couples TRBV9 to TRBJ2-3, with TRBD1 as a possible D gene (7 bases). Germline V gene lookup returns CDR1 SGDLS and CDR2 YYNGEE. V lost 3 bases and J 3 bases, leaving 11 bases between the germline ends. The CDR3 runs 14 residues. CDR3 nucleotide sequence: TGTGCCAGCAGCGCGACAGGGAGGACAGATACGCAGTATTTT. It is translated as CASSATGRTDTQYF.

This clonotype was found many times. The rearrangement links TRBV5-1 to TRBJ2-3; 13 positions match TRBD2. The CDR3 has 15 amino acids. J gave up 4 bases and V 2 bases, and 1 base lay outside the gene matches. CDR1 is SGHRS and CDR2 is YFSETQ in the germline V gene. The CDR3 loop is CASSLTSGGADTQYF. CDR3 DNA: TGCGCCAGCAGCTTAACTAGCGGGGGGGCAGATACGCAGTATTTT.

This clonotype is medium-sized (0.01 to 0.1%). The rearrangement links TRBV3-1 to TRBJ1-6; no reliable D call. V lost 0 bases and J lost 0, with 12 bases in between. CDR1 is LGHDT and CDR2 is YNNKEL in the germline V gene (reference sequence). The length of the CDR3 is 18 residues. CDR3: CASSQDREEISYNSPLHF. In nucleotides, the CDR3 is TGTGCCAGCAGCCAAGATCGAGAGGAGATCTCCTATAATTCACCCCTCCACTTT.

At least ten counts were recorded for this clonotype. The chain carries TRBV7-2 and TRBJ2-7; TRBD1 matches at 11 bases. The CDR3 extends over 15 amino acids. Trimming at V came to 4 bases and at J to 7 bases, leaving 9 bases not matched to a gene. Per the germline V gene, CDR1 is SGHTA and CDR2 is FQGNSA. CDR3 sequence (DNA): TGTGCCAGCAGCTCGTCCGGGACAGGGGGTTGGGAGCAGTACTTC. Protein: CASSSSGTGGWEQYF.

The genes are TRBV11-2 and TRBJ1-4; D is possibly TRBD1 (6 bases). Trimming pared 0 bases from V and 5 bases from J, leaving 13 bases between. This CDR3 has 16 amino acids. Germline V gene sequence: CDR1 SGHAT, CDR2 FQNNGV. CDR3 sequence: CASSLEKRGGNEKLFF. In DNA form, the CDR3 reads TGTGCCAGCAGCTTAGAAAAAAGGGGGGGGAATGAAAAACTGTTTTTT.

The sample holds many counts of this clonotype. This chain connects TRBV12-3 or TRBV12-4 to TRBJ2-3; 8 positions match TRBD2. V lost 7 bases, J lost 6 bases, and 6 bases stayed unmatched. The CDR3 extends over 13 amino acids. The CDR3 reads CASNREGFDTQYF. The CDR3 bases are TGTGCCAGCAATCGGGAGGGGTTTGATACGCAGTATTTT.

This clonotype showed up many times. The J gene is TRBJ2-5, the V gene TRBV7-9; D tentatively reads TRBD1 or TRBD2 (5 bases each). V shed 5 bases and J shed 4 bases, with 14 bases lying between them. The germline gives CDR1 SEHNR, CDR2 FQNEAQ (reference sequence). The CDR3 is made up of 14 amino acids. The CDR3 DNA is TGTGCCAGCAGCCGGGGCTACGTGGCAGAGACCCAGTACTTC. As protein: CASSRGYVAETQYF.

This clonotype was detected ten times or more. The J gene is TRBJ1-5, the V gene TRBV11-3, with 9 positions matching TRBD1. Germline-derived CDR1 and CDR2 are SGHNT and YENEEA. J lost 2 bases, V lost 6 bases, and 11 bases had no gene match. The CDR3 covers 17 residues. The DNA for the CDR3 is TGTGCCAGCAGTTCACAGGGGGCCAGGGTTGGCAATCAGCCCCAGCATTTT. This sequence encodes CASSSQGARVGNQPQHF.

There are many counts of this clonotype. This chain connects TRBV5-1 to TRBJ1-2; tentatively, D is TRBD1 (6 bases). Trimming removed 8 bases at V and 4 bases at J, with 18 bases between. CDR3 length: 14 amino acids. Germline CDR1 is SGHRS and CDR2 is YFSETQ. For the CDR3, the DNA is TGCGCCAGTAGGCCCGGGACAACGAGCTATGGCTACACCTTC. The encoded protein is CASRPGTTSYGYTF.

The chain couples TRBV20-1 to TRBJ1-2; D not certain. Germline CDR1 and CDR2: DFQATT and SNEGSKA (reference sequence). V shed 2 bases and J shed 8 bases, with 15 bases lying between them. The CDR3 totals 13 residues. CDR3 loop: CSARLGGNWGYTF. CDR3 sequence (DNA): TGCAGTGCTAGACTGGGCGGAAACTGGGGCTACACCTTC.

This clonotype was counted many times. The CDR3 nucleotides are TGCGCCAGCAGCATTCAGGGGGCGCGGACAGATACGCAGTATTTT. Translating it yields CASSIQGARTDTQYF. The V gene is TRBV5-1, the J gene TRBJ2-3; TRBD1 agrees at 8 bases. The V gene's germline CDR1 is SGHRS and CDR2 YFSETQ. V lost 4 bases, J lost 3 bases, and 7 bases stayed unmatched. CDR3 size: 15 residues.

This clonotype was detected ten times or more. J is TRBJ2-1 and V is TRBV7-2, with D perhaps TRBD1 (6 bases). This CDR3 spans 15 amino acids. Trimming cost V 3 bases and J 4 bases, with 13 bases left between them. In germline, CDR1 is SGHTA, CDR2 FQGNSA. CDR3 sequence reads: CASSLATGSYNEQFF. The DNA of the CDR3 is TGTGCCAGCAGCTTGGCGACAGGAAGTTACAATGAGCAGTTCTTC.

This clonotype was counted many times. V usage is TRBV28 and J usage is TRBJ2-5, with D tentatively TRBD2 (7 bases). This CDR3 spans 16 amino acids. Germline V gene data show CDR1 as MDHEN and CDR2 as SYDVKM. The ends were cut back, 6 bases at V and 5 bases at J, with 22 bases in the middle. CDR3 region: CASSLGGAGVWETQYF. Here the CDR3 DNA reads TGTGCCAGCAGCCTGGGGGGGGCTGGGGTGTGGGAGACCCAGTACTTC.